The 23 T cell receptor beta chains reported below all come from one sample, sequenced in a study of blood T cell repertoires in COVID-19. Here immunoSEQ multiplex PCR was the method, and the copy in TCRdb shows in-frame clones only, minus some. The table shows 300,000 to 400,000 clones, with around nine tenths occurring only once. The sample taken for sequencing was peripheral blood. The receptors shown here come from a woman aged 50 to 65 with active or convalescent COVID-19.

The rearrangement joins TRBV6-5 to TRBJ1-6; 8 nucleotides line up with TRBD1. Germline V gene data show CDR1 as MNHEY and CDR2 as SVGAGI. This CDR3 is built from 13 residues. The junction had 6 bases not matched to a gene; V was cut back by 7 bases and J by 10 bases. CDR3 nucleotides: TGTGCCAGCATCGGACAGGGTTTATCACCCCTCCACTTT. This encodes CASIGQGLSPLHF.

This clone was seen only a few times. J is TRBJ1-2 and V is TRBV3-1 (or the pseudogene TRBV3-2); D may be TRBD1 (5 bases). This CDR3 is 14 amino acids long. Per the germline V gene, CDR1 is LGHDT and CDR2 is YNNKEL (reference sequence). Trimming removed 0 bases at V and 5 bases at J, with 10 bases between. In DNA, the CDR3 is TGTGCCAGCAGCCAAGAATTTCGGGGGTATGGCTACACCTTC. Translating it yields CASSQEFRGYGYTF.

This clone occurred a few times. The J gene is TRBJ2-3, the V gene TRBV7-3, with D unresolved. The CDR3 loop spans 16 amino acids. The germline V gene has CDR1 SGHTA and CDR2 FQGTGA. With 3 bases removed from V and 0 bases from J, the gap between germline ends came to 13 bases. CDR3 sequence: CASSFFSSSSTDTQYF. The CDR3 nucleotides read TGTGCCAGCAGCTTCTTCAGTTCGTCTAGCACAGATACGCAGTATTTT. Using reference TRBV7-3 and TRBJ2-3 for the parts outside the CDR3, the full variable domain is GAGVSQTPSNKVTEKGKYVELRCDPISGHTALYWYRQSLGQGPEFLIYFQGTGAADDSGLPNDRFFAVRPEGSVSTLKIQRTERGDSAVYLCASSFFSSSSTDTQYFGPGTRLTVL.

This clone has a single count. In DNA form, the CDR3 reads TGTGCCAGCAGCCGACAGGGGGAAAACACCATATATTTT. Translating gives CASSRQGENTIYF. The rearrangement links TRBV3-1 (or the pseudogene TRBV3-2) to TRBJ1-3; 9 bases are a match to TRBD1. V lost 4 bases to trimming and J lost 6 bases; unmatched junction nucleotides: 1. The CDR3 is 13 residues long. Germline values: CDR1 LGHDT, CDR2 YNNKEL (reference sequence).

This clone has just one count. The J gene is TRBJ1-1, the V gene TRBV5-1; TRBD1 matches 10 bases. The CDR3 loop spans 14 amino acids. Trimming removed 4 bases from V and 5 bases from J; junction bases left unmatched: 5. Germline V gene sequence: CDR1 SGHRS, CDR2 YFSETQ. CDR3 in amino acids: CASSPTDRGTEAFF. CDR3 sequence (DNA): TGCGCCAGCAGCCCAACGGACAGGGGGACTGAAGCTTTCTTT.

The chain employs TRBV7-8 and TRBJ1-2, with D tentatively TRBD1 (6 bases). The germline V gene has CDR1 SGHVS and CDR2 FQNEAQ. There are 15 residues in the CDR3. V was pared by 0 bases and J by 3 bases, with 11 bases between. The CDR3 sequence: CASSLAQDSYYGYTF. DNA for the CDR3: TGTGCCAGCAGCTTAGCCCAGGACAGTTACTATGGCTACACCTTC.

Only a few counts were recorded for this clone. V and J are TRBV7-6 and TRBJ2-2; TRBD2 matches 8 bases. The CDR3 runs 16 residues. With V trimmed by 1 base and J by 4 bases, 5 bases remained unmatched. The germline V gene has CDR1 SGHVS and CDR2 FNYEAQ. DNA for the CDR3: TGTGCCAGCAGCTTAGATCCGGGGGGGATCACCGGGGAGCTGTTTTTT. Protein: CASSLDPGGITGELFF.

V and J are TRBV11-2 and TRBJ1-5, with D tentatively TRBD1 (5 bases). This CDR3 is built from 15 residues. V shed 0 bases and J shed 1 base, with 7 bases lying between them. The germline gives CDR1 SGHAT, CDR2 FQNNGV. DNA for the CDR3: TGTGCCAGCAGCTTAGAAGCAGGGAGCAATCAGCCCCAGCATTTT. Amino acid sequence: CASSLEAGSNQPQHF.

The chain has TRBV24-1 and TRBJ2-7; a possible D gene is TRBD1 (7 bases). The ends were cut back, 3 bases at V and 4 bases at J, with 15 bases in the middle. This CDR3 region has 15 residues. CDR1 is KGHDR, CDR2 SFDVKD, per germline. CDR3 sequence reads: CATSDAGQKDYEQYF. CDR3 bases: TGTGCCACCAGTGATGCGGGACAGAAAGATTACGAGCAGTACTTC.

In this sample, this clone turned up a few times. V usage is TRBV5-5 and J usage is TRBJ1-4; TRBD1 aligns across 8 bases. V lost 4 bases to trimming and J lost 0 bases; unmatched junction nucleotides: 11. The CDR3 spans 18 residues. The germline V gene has CDR1 SGHKS and CDR2 YYEKEE (reference sequence). The CDR3: CASSRGQGHGATNEKLFF. The CDR3 nucleotides are TGTGCCAGCAGCCGCGGACAGGGTCACGGAGCAACTAATGAAAAACTGTTTTTT.

This clone was recorded a few times. The V call is TRBV23-1, the J call TRBJ2-7; 8 bases line up with TRBD1. TRBV23-1 is annotated as an ORF whose role is uncertain. V was pared by 2 bases and J by 2 bases, with 14 bases of the junction left unmatched. CDR3 size: 18 residues. CDR3 protein: CASSQADRGGYPTYEQYF. The DNA for the CDR3 is TGCGCCAGCAGTCAAGCCGACAGGGGCGGATACCCCACCTACGAGCAGTACTTC.

The chain links TRBV6-2 or TRBV6-3 to TRBJ2-7; TRBD2 aligns across 10 bases. The CDR3 loop spans 18 amino acids. V lost 2 bases to trimming and J lost 0 bases; unmatched junction nucleotides: 10. Germline V gene data show CDR1 as MNHEY and CDR2 as SVGEGT. The CDR3 protein is CASSYPPGSGRASYEQYF. Here the CDR3 DNA reads TGTGCCAGCAGTTACCCCCCGGGGAGCGGGAGGGCCTCCTACGAGCAGTACTTC.

The J gene is TRBJ2-2, the V gene TRBV28, with TRBD1 identical over 7 bases. The germline V gene encodes CDR1 MDHEN and CDR2 SYDVKM. CDR3 size: 13 residues. V lost 6 bases, J lost 6 bases, and 4 bases stayed unmatched. Here the CDR3 DNA reads TGTGCCAGCAGCTCGGGACAGTCCGGGGAGCTGTTTTTT. This encodes CASSSGQSGELFF.

This chain uses TRBV9 with TRBJ2-2; weak D call: TRBD2 (6 bases). The CDR3 sequence is 14 residues long. Per the germline V gene, CDR1 is SGDLS and CDR2 is YYNGEE. Between the trimmed V and J ends, which lost 0 bases and 4 bases, there was a span of 7 bases. CDR3 in amino acids: CASSVAGVTGELFF. The CDR3 nucleotides read TGTGCCAGCAGCGTAGCGGGAGTCACCGGGGAGCTGTTTTTT.

This clone was seen once. The rearrangement links TRBV5-5 to TRBJ1-6, with TRBD1 matching over 10 bases. With V trimmed by 4 bases and J by 9 bases, 7 bases remained unmatched. CDR3 size: 15 residues. The germline V gene has CDR1 SGHKS and CDR2 YYEKEE (reference sequence). The CDR3 region is CASSPDRGEGSPLHF. CDR3 DNA sequence: TGTGCCAGCAGCCCGGACAGGGGGGAAGGTTCACCCCTCCACTTT.

The chain joins TRBV21-1 to TRBJ2-5; TRBD2 is taken as the D call from the table, unchecked against the DNA. TRBV21-1 is marked as a pseudogene. The CDR3 length is 12 residues. This chain's CDR3 is CASSKKLETQYF. As DNA, the CDR3 is TGTGCCAGCAGCAAAAAACTTGAGACCCAGTACTTC.

CDR3 amino acids: CATSRDYGSADTQYF. The CDR3 bases are TGTGCCACCAGCAGAGATTACGGGAGCGCAGATACGCAGTATTTT. The V call is TRBV15, the J call TRBJ2-3, with D tentatively TRBD2 (6 bases). The CDR3 is made up of 15 amino acids. Per germline, CDR1 LNHNV and CDR2 YYDKDF (reference sequence). With 0 bases removed from V and 4 bases from J, the gap between germline ends came to 11 bases. Based on the CDR3 plus reference TRBV15 and TRBJ2-3, the full variable domain is DAMVIQNPRYQVTQFGKPVTLSCSQTLNHNVMYWYQQKSSQAPKLLFHYYDKDFNNEADTPDNFQSRRPNTSFCFLDIRSPGLGDTAMYLCATSRDYGSADTQYFGPGTRLTVL.

This clone was seen only once. The V call is TRBV29-1, the J call TRBJ1-2; 8 bases are shared with TRBD1. Per the germline V gene, CDR1 is SQVTM and CDR2 is ANQGSEA. V lost 6 bases to trimming and J lost 4 bases; unmatched junction nucleotides: 7. There are 13 residues in the CDR3. CDR3 region: CSVAGQGSYGYTF. In nucleotides, the CDR3 is TGCAGCGTGGCCGGACAGGGTTCCTATGGCTACACCTTC.

The chain uses TRBV12-3 or TRBV12-4 and TRBJ2-7, with D possibly being TRBD1 (5 bases). Trimming took 3 bases from V and 6 from J, leaving 12 bases between them. The CDR3 covers 13 residues. CDR3 sequence reads: CASSFNGAGEQYF. The CDR3 DNA reads TGTGCCAGCAGTTTTAATGGGGCCGGCGAGCAGTACTTC.

The chain recombines TRBV24-1 with TRBJ2-3; 9 bases match TRBD1. CDR1 KGHDR and CDR2 SFDVKD come from the germline V gene. The length of the CDR3 is 17 residues. Germline trimming cut 2 bases from V and 4 bases from J; bases unmatched to any gene: 9. CDR3 region: CATSDWGNRGRADTQYF. The DNA for the CDR3 is TGTGCCACCAGTGATTGGGGGAACAGGGGGCGCGCAGATACGCAGTATTTT.

Written as DNA, the CDR3 is TGTGCCAGCAGCTTACCCCGACAGTCGTCAGATACGCAGTATTTT. Amino acid sequence: CASSLPRQSSDTQYF. V usage is TRBV11-2 and J usage is TRBJ2-3; TRBD1 might be the D (5 bases). Trimming stripped 2 bases from V and 4 bases from J, with 13 bases between. Germline loops: CDR1 SGHAT, CDR2 FQNNGV. This CDR3 spans 15 amino acids.

DNA of the CDR3: TGCGCCAGCAGCTTGGCGTCTAGCGGGAGTAACATACAAGAGACCCAGTACTTC. The encoded protein is CASSLASSGSNIQETQYF. This sequence joins TRBV5-1 and TRBJ2-5, with 10 nucleotides matching TRBD2. This CDR3 comprises 18 residues. Unmatched junction bases numbered 10, after V lost 0 bases and J lost 2 bases. Germline V gene data show CDR1 as SGHRS and CDR2 as YFSETQ.

This sequence joins TRBV19 and TRBJ2-4; maybe TRBD1 (5 bases). The V gene lost 1 base and the J gene lost 4 bases, with 11 bases spanning the gap. CDR3 length: 15 residues. The V gene's germline CDR1 is LNHDA and CDR2 SQIVND (reference sequence). The CDR3 reads CASSIVKAGKNIQYF. DNA for the CDR3: TGTGCCAGTAGTATAGTAAAGGCAGGGAAAAACATTCAGTACTTC. Full variable domain (outside the CDR3, taken from reference TRBV19 and TRBJ2-4): DGGITQSPKYLFRKEGQNVTLSCEQNLNHDAMYWYRQDPGQGLRLIYYSQIVNDFQKGDIAEGYSVSREKKESFPLTVTSAQKNPTAFYLCASSIVKAGKNIQYFGAGTRLSVL.